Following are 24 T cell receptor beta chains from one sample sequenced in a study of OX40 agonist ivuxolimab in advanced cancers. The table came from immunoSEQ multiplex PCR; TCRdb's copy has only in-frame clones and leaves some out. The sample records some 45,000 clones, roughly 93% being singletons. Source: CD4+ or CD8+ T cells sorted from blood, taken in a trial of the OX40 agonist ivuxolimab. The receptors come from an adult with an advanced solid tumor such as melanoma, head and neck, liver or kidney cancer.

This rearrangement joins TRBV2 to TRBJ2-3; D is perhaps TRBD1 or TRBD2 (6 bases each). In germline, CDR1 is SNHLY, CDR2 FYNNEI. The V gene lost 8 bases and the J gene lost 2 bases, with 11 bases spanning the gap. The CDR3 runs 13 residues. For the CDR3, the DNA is TGTGCCAGCGGAGGGGGGCACACAGATACGCAGTATTTT. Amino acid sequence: CASGGGHTDTQYF.

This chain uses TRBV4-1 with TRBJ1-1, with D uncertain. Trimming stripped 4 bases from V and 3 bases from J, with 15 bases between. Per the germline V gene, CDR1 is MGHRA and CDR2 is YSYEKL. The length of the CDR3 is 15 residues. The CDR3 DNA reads TGCGCCAGCAGCCCGAGCAGTGGTTCGGACACTGAAGCTTTCTTT. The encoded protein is CASSPSSGSDTEAFF.

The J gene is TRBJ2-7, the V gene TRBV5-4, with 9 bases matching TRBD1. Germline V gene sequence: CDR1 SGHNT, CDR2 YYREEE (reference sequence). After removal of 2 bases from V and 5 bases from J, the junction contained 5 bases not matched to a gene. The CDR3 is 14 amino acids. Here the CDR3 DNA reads TGTGCCAGCAGCTTCAACAGGGGGCGTAACGAGCAGTACTTC. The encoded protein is CASSFNRGRNEQYF.

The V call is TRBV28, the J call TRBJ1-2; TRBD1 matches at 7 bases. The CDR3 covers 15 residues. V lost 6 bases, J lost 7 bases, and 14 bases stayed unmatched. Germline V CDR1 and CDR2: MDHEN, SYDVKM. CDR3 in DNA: TGTGCCAGCAGGGGATATACGACAGGGTCTGTTGGCTACACCTTC. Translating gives CASRGYTTGSVGYTF.

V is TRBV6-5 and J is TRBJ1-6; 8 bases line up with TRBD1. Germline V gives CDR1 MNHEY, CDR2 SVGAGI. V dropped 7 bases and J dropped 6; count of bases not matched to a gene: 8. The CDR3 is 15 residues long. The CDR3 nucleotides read TGTGCCAGCAAGGACAGGGACTCAGTTAATTCACCCCTCCACTTT. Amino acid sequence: CASKDRDSVNSPLHF.

The CDR3 reads CATTTSGTYNEQFF. Here the CDR3 DNA reads TGTGCCACAACTACTAGCGGGACCTACAATGAGCAGTTCTTC. V gene TRBV19 combines with J gene TRBJ2-1; 10 nucleotides line up with TRBD2. V lost 10 bases, J lost 2 bases, and 5 bases stayed unmatched. The CDR3 totals 14 residues. Germline CDR1 LNHDA, CDR2 SQIVND (reference sequence). Supplemented by reference TRBV19 and TRBJ2-1, the full variable domain reads DGGITQSPKYLFRKEGQNVTLSCEQNLNHDAMYWYRQDPGQGLRLIYYSQIVNDFQKGDIAEGYSVSREKKESFPLTVTSAQKNPTAFYLCATTTSGTYNEQFFGPGTRLTVL.

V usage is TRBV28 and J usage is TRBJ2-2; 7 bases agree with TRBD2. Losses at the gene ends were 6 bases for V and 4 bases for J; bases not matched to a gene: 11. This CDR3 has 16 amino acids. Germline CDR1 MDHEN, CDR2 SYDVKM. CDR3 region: CASRVLAEDLTGELFF. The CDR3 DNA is TGTGCCAGCAGGGTGCTAGCGGAAGACCTCACCGGGGAGCTGTTTTTT.

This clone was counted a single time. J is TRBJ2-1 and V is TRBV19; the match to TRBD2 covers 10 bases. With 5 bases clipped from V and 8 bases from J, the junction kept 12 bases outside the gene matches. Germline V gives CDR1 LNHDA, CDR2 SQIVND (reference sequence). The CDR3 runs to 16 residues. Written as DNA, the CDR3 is TGTGCCAGTAGTCTGGAAACTAGCGGGGAGGTGGATGAGCAGTTCTTC. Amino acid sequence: CASSLETSGEVDEQFF.

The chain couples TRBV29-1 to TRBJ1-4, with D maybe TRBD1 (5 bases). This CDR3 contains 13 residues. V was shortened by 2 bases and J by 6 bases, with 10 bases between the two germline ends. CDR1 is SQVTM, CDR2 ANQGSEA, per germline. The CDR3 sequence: CSVEPPGDEKLFF. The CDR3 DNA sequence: TGCAGCGTTGAACCCCCGGGGGATGAAAAACTGTTTTTT. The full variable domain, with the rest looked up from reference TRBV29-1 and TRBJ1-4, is SAVISQKPSRDICQRGTSLTIQCQVDSQVTMMFWYRQQPGQSLTLIATANQGSEATYESGFVIDKFPISRPNLTFSTLTVSNMSPEDSSIYLCSVEPPGDEKLFFGSGTQLSVL.

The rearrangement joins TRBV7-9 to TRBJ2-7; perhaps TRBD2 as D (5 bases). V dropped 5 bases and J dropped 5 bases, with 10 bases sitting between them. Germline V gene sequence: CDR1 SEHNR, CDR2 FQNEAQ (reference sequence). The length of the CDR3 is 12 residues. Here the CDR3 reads CASSRDGDEQYF. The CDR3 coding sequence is TGTGCCAGCAGCCGGGATGGGGACGAGCAGTACTTC. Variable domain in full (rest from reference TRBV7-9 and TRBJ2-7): DTGVSQNPRHKITKRGQNVTFRCDPISEHNRLYWYRQTLGQGPEFLTYFQNEAQLEKSRLLSDRFSAERPKGSFSTLEIQRTEQGDSAMYLCASSRDGDEQYFGPGTRLTVT.

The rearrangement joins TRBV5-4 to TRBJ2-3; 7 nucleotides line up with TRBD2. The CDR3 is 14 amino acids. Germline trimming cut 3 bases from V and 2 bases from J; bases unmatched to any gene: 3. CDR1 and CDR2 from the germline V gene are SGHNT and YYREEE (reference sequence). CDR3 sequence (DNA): TGTGCCAGCAGCTCTAGCGGATACACAGATACGCAGTATTTT. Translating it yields CASSSSGYTDTQYF.

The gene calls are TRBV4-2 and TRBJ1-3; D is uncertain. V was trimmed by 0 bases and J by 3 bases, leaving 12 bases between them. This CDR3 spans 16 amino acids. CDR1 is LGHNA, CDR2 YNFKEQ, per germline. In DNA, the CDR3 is TGTGCCAGCAGCCAAGATTTAGGGATGGGTGGAAACACCATATATTTT. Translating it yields CASSQDLGMGGNTIYF.

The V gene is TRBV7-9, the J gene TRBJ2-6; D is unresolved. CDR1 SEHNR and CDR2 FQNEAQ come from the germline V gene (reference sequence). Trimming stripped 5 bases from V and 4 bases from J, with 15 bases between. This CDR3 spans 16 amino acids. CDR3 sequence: CASSPPAGRGANVLTF. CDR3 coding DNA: TGTGCCAGCAGCCCCCCCGCTGGACGGGGGGCCAACGTCCTGACTTTC.

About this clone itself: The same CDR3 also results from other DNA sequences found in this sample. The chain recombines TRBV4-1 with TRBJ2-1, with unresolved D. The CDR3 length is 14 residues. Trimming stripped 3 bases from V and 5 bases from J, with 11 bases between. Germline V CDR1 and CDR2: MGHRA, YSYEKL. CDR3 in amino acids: CASSHSAANNEQFF. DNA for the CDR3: TGCGCCAGCAGCCATTCGGCGGCCAACAATGAGCAGTTCTTC.

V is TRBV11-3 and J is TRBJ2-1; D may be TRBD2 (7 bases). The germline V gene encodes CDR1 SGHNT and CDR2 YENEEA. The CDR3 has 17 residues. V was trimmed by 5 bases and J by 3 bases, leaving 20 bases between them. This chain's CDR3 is CASSRGTGGVIYNEQFF. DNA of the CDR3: TGTGCCAGCAGCCGCGGGACGGGGGGCGTGATCTACAATGAGCAGTTCTTC.

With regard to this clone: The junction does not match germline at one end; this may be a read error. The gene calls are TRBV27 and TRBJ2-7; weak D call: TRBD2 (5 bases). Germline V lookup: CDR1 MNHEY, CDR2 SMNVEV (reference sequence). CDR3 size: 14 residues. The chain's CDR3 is CASGFSAEAYEQYF. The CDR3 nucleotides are TGTGCCAGCGGTTTCTCGGCGGAGGCTTACGAGCAGTACTTC.

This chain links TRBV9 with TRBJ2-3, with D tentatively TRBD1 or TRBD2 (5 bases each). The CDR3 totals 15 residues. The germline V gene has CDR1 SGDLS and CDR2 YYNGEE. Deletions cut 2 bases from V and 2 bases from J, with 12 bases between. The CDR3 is CASSVEGPYTDTQYF. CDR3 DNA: TGTGCCAGCAGCGTCGAGGGGCCCTACACAGATACGCAGTATTTT. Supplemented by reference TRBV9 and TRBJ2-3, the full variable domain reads DSGVTQTPKHLITATGQRVTLRCSPRSGDLSVYWYQQSLDQGLQFLIQYYNGEERAKGNILERFSAQQFPDLHSELNLSSLELGDSALYFCASSVEGPYTDTQYFGPGTRLTVL.

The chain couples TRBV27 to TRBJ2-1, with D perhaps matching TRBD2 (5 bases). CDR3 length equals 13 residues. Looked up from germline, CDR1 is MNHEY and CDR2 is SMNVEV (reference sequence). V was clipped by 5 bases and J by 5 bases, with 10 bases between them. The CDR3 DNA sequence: TGTGCCAGCAGTGCTTCCGGGGACAATGAGCAGTTCTTC. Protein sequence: CASSASGDNEQFF.

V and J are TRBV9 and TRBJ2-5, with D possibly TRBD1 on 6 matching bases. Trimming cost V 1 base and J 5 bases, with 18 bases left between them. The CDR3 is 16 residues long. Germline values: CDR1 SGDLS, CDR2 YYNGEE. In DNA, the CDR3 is TGTGCCAGCAGCGTACACCCACAGGGATCCGGGGAGACCCAGTACTTC. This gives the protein CASSVHPQGSGETQYF.

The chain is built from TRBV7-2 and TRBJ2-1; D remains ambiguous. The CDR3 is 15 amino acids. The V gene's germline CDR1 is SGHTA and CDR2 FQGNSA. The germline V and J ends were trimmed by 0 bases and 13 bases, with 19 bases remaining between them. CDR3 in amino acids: CASSLADVSRSIQFF. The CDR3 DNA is TGTGCCAGCAGCTTAGCGGACGTCTCCAGGTCCATCCAGTTCTTC.

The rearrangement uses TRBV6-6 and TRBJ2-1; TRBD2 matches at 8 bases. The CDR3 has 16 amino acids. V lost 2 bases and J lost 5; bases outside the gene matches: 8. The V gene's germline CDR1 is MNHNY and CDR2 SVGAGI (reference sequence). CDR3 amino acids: CASSYGGGRRDNEQFF. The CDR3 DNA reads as TGTGCCAGCAGTTACGGGGGCGGGAGGAGGGACAATGAGCAGTTCTTC.

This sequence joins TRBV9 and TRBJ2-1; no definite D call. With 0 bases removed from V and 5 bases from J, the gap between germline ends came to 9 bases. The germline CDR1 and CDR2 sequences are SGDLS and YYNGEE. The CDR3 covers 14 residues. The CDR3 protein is CASSVGQRDNEQFF. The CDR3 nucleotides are TGTGCCAGCAGCGTAGGTCAAAGGGACAATGAGCAGTTCTTC.

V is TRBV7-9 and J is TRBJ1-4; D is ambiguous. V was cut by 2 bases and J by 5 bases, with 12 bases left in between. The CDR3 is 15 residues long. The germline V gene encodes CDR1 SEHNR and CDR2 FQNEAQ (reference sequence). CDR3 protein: CASSLLPQKNEKLFF. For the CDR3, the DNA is TGTGCCAGCAGCTTACTTCCTCAGAAAAATGAAAAACTGTTTTTT.

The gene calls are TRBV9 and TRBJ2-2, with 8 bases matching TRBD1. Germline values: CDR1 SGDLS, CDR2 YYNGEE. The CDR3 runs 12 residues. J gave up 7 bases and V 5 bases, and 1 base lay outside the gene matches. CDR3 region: CASRGQDGELFF. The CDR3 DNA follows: TGTGCCAGCAGGGGACAGGACGGGGAGCTGTTTTTT.